The entry that follows covers one TCR beta chain sequence. Donation came from healthy HIV-negative adults that had no recent acute infections or vaccinations. Memory CD4+ cells were the fraction left after CD45RA+ naive selection. The data are from a study of shared clonotypes between healthy human individuals. In the study overall: In total, the donors were a couple of women and a few men aged 18 to 49.

Deep-level settings were used for running the assay. Generated by immunoSEQ multiplex PCR, the TCRdb table keeps only in-frame clones and is missing some. This sample carries 850,000 to 1,200,000 clones, approximately 76% of them seen once, and the ten largest clones take about 1.5%. Germline lookup yields CDR1 SEHNR and CDR2 FQNEAQ (reference sequence). The V gene end was trimmed by 5 bases and the J gene end by 7 bases; junction bases not matched to a gene: 11. This CDR3 has 14 amino acids. The receptor was isolated from a man aged 18 to 29 in good health. The sequenced sample consisted of memory CD4+ T cells sorted from blood. The subset is: CD45RA-negative fraction. The genes are TRBV7-9 and TRBJ2-7, with 7 bases fitting TRBD1. The CDR3 here is CASSPGQVTTEQYF. CDR3 coding DNA: TGTGCCAGCAGCCCCGGACAGGTAACTACGGAGCAGTACTTC.